Described below is a single TCR beta chain sequence and its context. Antigen unknown. All gene names here are mouse names. The observed sequence ends 4 residues before the CDR3 terminus, with the missing tail filled in from the germline J gene. Reverse transcribed after extraction, RNA yielded cDNA as the sequencing template. The data were produced by immunoSEQ multiplex PCR, yet TCRdb's version contains in-frame clones alone and is incomplete. The counts give 290,000 or so clones, none of them seen only once; about 1.2% is held by the top ten. The sample belongs to a study of CD8+ T cells in alopecia areata. About the research overall: Female C3H/HeJ recipients aged about 7-11 weeks got skin from C3H/HeJ graft donors aged roughly 6-13 months that had spontaneous alopecia.

Whole-study results and caveats: Clonality was higher in lesional than normal scalp, especially in alopecia totalis/universalis.

Cutaneous lymph node cells were pooled, and they were sorted using CD4, CD8alpha, NKG2D, NKG2ACE and other markers. The CDR3 covers 16 residues. With V trimmed by 0 bases and J by 6 bases, 4 bases remained unmatched. Per germline, CDR1 LGHNA and CDR2 YNLKQL (reference sequence). The chain employs TRBV5 and TRBJ2-1; 11 positions agree with TRBD2. Sample: CD4+ T cells sorted from a lymph node. The TCR comes from a C3H/HeJ mouse with alopecia areata. The mouse line has the MHC haplotype H2-k. CDR3: CASSQDTGGALAEQFF. The DNA read from the CDR3 is TGTGCCAGCAGCCAAGATACTGGGGGGGCGCTTGCT.